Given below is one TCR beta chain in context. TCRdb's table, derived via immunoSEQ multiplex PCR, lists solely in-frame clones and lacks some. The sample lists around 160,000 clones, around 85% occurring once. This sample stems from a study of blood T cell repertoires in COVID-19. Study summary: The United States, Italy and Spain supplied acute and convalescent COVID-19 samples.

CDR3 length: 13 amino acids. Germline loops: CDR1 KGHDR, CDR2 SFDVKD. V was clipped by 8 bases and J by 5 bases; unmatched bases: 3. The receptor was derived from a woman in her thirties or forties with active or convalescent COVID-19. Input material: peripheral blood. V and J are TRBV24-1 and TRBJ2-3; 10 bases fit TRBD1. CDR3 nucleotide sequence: TGTGCCACCACCTGGACAGGGGGAGATACGCAGTATTTT. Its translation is CATTWTGGDTQYF.